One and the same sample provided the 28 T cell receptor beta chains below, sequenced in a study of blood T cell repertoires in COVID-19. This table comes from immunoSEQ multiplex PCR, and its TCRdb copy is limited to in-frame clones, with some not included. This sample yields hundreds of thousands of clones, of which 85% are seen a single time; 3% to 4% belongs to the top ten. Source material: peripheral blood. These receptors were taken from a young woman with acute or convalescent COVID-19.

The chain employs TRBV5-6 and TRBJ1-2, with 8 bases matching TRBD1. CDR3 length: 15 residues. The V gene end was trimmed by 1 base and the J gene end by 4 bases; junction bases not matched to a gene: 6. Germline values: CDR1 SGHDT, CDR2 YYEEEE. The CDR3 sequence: CASSLLSGTGYGYTF. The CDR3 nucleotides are TGTGCCAGCAGCTTGCTCTCCGGGACAGGCTATGGCTACACCTTC.

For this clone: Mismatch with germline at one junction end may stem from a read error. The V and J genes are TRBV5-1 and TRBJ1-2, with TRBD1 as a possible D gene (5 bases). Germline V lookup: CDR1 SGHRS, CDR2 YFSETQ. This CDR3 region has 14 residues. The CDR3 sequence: CASSSGGTQYGYTF. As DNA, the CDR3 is TGCGCCAGCAGCTCTGGCGGGACTCAGTATGGCTACACTTTC.

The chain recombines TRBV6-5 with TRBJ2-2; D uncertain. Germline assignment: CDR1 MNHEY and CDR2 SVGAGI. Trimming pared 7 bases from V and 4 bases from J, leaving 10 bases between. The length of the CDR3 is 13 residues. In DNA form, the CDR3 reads TGTGCCAGCACCCCCCCGGTCACCGGGGAGCTGTTTTTT. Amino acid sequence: CASTPPVTGELFF.

The CDR3: CASSQGPQGNEKLFF. Here the CDR3 DNA reads TGCGCCAGCAGCCAAGGACCGCAGGGTAATGAAAAACTGTTTTTT. The chain employs TRBV4-1 and TRBJ1-4; D possibly corresponds to TRBD1 (5 bases). Germline V lookup: CDR1 MGHRA, CDR2 YSYEKL. The CDR3 is 15 residues long. V lost 1 base and J 4 bases, leaving 10 bases between the germline ends.

The CDR3 is CSARVWETQYF. CDR3 DNA: TGCAGTGCCAGGGTATGGGAGACCCAGTACTTC. This chain joins TRBV20-1 and TRBJ2-5, with a possible D match to TRBD1 (5 bases). Per germline, CDR1 DFQATT and CDR2 SNEGSKA (reference sequence). V lost 6 bases and J 5 bases, leaving 10 bases between the germline ends. The CDR3 runs 11 residues.

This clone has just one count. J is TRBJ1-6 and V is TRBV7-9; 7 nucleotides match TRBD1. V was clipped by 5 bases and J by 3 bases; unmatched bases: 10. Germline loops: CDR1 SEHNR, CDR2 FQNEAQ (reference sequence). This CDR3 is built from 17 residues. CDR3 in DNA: TGTGCCAGCAGCCCGAGACAGCCAGGGGGCTATAATTCACCCCTCCACTTT. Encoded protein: CASSPRQPGGYNSPLHF.

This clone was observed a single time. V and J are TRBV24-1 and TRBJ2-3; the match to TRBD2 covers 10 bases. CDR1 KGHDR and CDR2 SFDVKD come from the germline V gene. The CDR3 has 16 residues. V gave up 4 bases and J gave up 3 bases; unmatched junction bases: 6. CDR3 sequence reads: CATSDRTSGPTDTQYF. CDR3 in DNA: TGTGCCACCAGTGACAGGACTAGCGGACCTACAGATACGCAGTATTTT.

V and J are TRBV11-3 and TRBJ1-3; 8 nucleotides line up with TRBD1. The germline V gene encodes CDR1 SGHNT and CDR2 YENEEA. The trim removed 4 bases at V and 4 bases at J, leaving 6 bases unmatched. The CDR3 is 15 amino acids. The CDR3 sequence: CASSSGQADGNTIYF. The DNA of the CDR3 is TGTGCCAGCAGCTCGGGACAGGCGGACGGAAACACCATATATTTT.

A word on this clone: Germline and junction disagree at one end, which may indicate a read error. The CDR3 loop is CASIPGGNTEAFF. CDR3 DNA: TGTGCCAGCATCCCAGGGGGGAACACTGAAGCTTTCTTC. This chain links TRBV7-9 with TRBJ1-1, with TRBD1 matching over 7 bases. The V gene's germline CDR1 is SEHNR and CDR2 FQNEAQ (reference sequence). There are 13 residues in the CDR3.

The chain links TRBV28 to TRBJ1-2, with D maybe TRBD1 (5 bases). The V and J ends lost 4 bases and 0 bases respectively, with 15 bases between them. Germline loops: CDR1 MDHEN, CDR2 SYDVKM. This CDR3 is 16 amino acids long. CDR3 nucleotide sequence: TGTGCCAGCAGTTCAAGGGGCTCCTCCTCTAACTATGGCTACACCTTC. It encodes CASSSRGSSSNYGYTF.

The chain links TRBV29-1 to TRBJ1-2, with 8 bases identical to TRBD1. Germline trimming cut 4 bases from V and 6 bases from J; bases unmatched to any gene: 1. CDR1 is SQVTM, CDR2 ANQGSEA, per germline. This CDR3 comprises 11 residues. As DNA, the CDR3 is TGCAGCGTTGCAGGGGGCGATGGCTACACCTTC. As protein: CSVAGGDGYTF.

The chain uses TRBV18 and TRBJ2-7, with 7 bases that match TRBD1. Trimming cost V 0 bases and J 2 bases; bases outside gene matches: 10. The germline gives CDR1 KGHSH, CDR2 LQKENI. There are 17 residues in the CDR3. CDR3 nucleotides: TGTGCCAGCTCACCACCGTCCCGACAGGGCATTACCTACGAGCAGTACTTC. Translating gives CASSPPSRQGITYEQYF.

CDR3 nucleotides: TGTGCCAGCAGTCCACCCCCGGGACAGGGGAACGCAGATACGCAGTATTTT. It specifies CASSPPPGQGNADTQYF. This chain uses TRBV28 with TRBJ2-3; 10 nucleotides match TRBD1. Germline V lookup: CDR1 MDHEN, CDR2 SYDVKM. This CDR3 is 17 amino acids long. With 5 bases clipped from V and 4 bases from J, the junction kept 12 bases outside the gene matches.

CDR3 sequence reads: CAWSVAATYEQYF. The CDR3 DNA follows: TGTGCCTGGAGTGTGGCAGCGACCTACGAGCAGTACTTC. This chain uses TRBV30 with TRBJ2-7, with D hard to call. The CDR3 covers 13 residues. Per germline, CDR1 GTSNPN and CDR2 SVGIG (reference sequence). V lost 0 bases and J 2 bases, leaving 8 bases between the germline ends.

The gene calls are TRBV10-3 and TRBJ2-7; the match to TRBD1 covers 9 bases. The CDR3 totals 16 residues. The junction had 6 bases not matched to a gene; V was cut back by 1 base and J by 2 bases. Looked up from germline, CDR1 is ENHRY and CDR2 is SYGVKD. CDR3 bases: TGTGCCATCAGTGAGTACGACAGGGGGGCAACCTACGAGCAGTACTTC. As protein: CAISEYDRGATYEQYF.

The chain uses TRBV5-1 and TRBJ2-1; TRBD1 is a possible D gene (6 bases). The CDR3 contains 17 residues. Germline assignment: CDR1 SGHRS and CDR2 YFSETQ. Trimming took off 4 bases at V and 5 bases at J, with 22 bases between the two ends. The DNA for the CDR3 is TGCGCCAGCAGCCTGAATCTCCCCTGGGGGCGCGACAATGAGCAGTTCTTC. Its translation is CASSLNLPWGRDNEQFF.

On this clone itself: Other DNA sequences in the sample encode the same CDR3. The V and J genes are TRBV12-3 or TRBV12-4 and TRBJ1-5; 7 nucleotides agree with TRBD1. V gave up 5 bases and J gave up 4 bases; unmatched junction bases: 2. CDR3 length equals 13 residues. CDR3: CASSRQGNQPQHF. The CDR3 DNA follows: TGTGCCAGCAGTCGACAGGGTAATCAGCCCCAGCATTTT.

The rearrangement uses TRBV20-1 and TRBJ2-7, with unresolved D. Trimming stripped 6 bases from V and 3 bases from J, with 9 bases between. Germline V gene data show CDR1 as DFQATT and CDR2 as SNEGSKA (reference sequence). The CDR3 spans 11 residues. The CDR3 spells CSAQSFYEQYF. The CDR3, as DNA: TGCAGTGCCCAAAGCTTCTACGAGCAGTACTTC.

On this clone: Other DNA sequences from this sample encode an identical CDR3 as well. The CDR3 reads CASSVGGTTYEQYF. For the CDR3, the DNA is TGTGCCAGCAGCGTTGGGGGGACCACCTACGAGCAGTACTTC. The chain uses TRBV9 and TRBJ2-7; perhaps TRBD2 as D (6 bases). The V end lost 2 bases, the J end lost 2 bases, and 11 bases lay between the germline ends. Germline CDR1 reads SGDLS; CDR2 reads YYNGEE. The CDR3 contains 14 residues.

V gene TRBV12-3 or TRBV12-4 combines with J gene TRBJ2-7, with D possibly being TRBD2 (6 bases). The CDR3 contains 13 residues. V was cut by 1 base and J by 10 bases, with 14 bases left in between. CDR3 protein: CASSLGRREEQYF. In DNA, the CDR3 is TGTGCCAGCAGTTTAGGTCGGAGGGAGGAACAGTACTTC.

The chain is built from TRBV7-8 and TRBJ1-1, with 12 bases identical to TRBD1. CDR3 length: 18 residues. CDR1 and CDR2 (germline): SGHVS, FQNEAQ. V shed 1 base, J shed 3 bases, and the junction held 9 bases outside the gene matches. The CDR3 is CASSLGGGQGAPDTEAFF. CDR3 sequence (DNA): TGTGCCAGCAGCTTAGGTGGGGGACAGGGGGCGCCGGACACTGAAGCTTTCTTT.

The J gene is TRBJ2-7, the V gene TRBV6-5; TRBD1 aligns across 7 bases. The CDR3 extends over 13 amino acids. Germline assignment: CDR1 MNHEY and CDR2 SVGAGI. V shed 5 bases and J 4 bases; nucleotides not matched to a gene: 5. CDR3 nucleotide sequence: TGTGCCAGCAGTCCGGGACAGCTTTACGAGCAGTACTTC. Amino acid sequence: CASSPGQLYEQYF.

CDR3 DNA: TGCGCCAGCAGCTTGGAAGGGACAGGTTCAAACACCGGGGAGCTGTTTTTT. It translates to CASSLEGTGSNTGELFF. The V call is TRBV5-1, the J call TRBJ2-2, with 8 bases fitting TRBD1. Germline-derived CDR1 and CDR2 are SGHRS and YFSETQ. This CDR3 comprises 17 residues. With V trimmed by 0 bases and J by 2 bases, 6 bases remained unmatched.

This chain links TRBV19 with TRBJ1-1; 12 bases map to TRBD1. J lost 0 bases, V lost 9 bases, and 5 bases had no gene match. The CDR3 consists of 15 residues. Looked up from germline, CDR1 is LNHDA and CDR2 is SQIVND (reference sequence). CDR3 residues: CASGTGGALNTEAFF. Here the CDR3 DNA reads TGTGCCAGCGGGACAGGGGGCGCGTTGAACACTGAAGCTTTCTTT.

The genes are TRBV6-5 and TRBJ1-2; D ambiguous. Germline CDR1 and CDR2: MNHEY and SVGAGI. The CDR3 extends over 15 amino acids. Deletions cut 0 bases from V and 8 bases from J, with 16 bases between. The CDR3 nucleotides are TGTGCCAGCAGTTACTCGAACAGAAAACGATCGGGCTACACCTTC. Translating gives CASSYSNRKRSGYTF.

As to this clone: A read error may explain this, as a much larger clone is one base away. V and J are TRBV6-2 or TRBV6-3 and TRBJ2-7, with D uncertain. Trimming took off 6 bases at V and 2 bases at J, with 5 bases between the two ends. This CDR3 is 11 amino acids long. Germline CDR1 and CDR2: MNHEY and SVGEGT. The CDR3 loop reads CASSPAYEQYF. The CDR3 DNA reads TGTGCCAGCAGCCCCGCCTACGAGCAGTACTTC.

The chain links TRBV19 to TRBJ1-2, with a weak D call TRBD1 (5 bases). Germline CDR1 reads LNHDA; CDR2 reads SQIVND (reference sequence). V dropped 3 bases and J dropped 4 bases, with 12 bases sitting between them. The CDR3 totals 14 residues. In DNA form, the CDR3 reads TGTGCCAGTAGTATGGGGGGTACCCTCTATGGCTACACCTTC. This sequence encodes CASSMGGTLYGYTF.

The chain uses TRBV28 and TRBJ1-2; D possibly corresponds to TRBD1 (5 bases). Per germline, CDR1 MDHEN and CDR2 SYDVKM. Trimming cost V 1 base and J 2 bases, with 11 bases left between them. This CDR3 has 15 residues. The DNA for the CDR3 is TGTGCCAGCAGTTTATCCAGGGTCGGGAACTATGGCTACACCTTC. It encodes CASSLSRVGNYGYTF.